One TCR beta chain is described in this entry. This sample was taken from a study of OX40 agonist ivuxolimab in advanced cancers. Method: immunoSEQ multiplex PCR; TCRdb's copy keeps in-frame clones and lacks some. This table has under 80,000 clones, about nine tenths appearing once. Exclusion of a patient followed from autoimmune disease history or systemic immunosuppression. The clonotype originates from an adult with an advanced solid tumor such as melanoma, head and neck, liver or kidney cancer. Source: CD4+ or CD8+ T cells sorted from blood, taken in a trial of the OX40 agonist ivuxolimab.

The CDR3 DNA reads TGTGCCAGCAGCTCACGACCGATGGGAATAAGCACCCACGAGCAGTACTTC. It is translated as CASSSRPMGISTHEQYF. The rearrangement links TRBV5-4 to TRBJ2-7; D ambiguous. In germline, CDR1 is SGHNT, CDR2 YYREEE (reference sequence). The germline V and J ends were trimmed by 3 bases and 5 bases, with 24 bases remaining between them. The CDR3 has 17 residues.